Shown below are 24 T cell receptor beta chains from a single sample sequenced in a study of long-term antiretroviral therapy in people with HIV. Running of the v3.0 immunoSEQ assay took place at survey level. Using immunoSEQ multiplex PCR, the repertoire was profiled, and TCRdb retains in-frame clones only, with some absent. The table records 24,000 or so clones, about 80% of them present only once. The sample was unsorted PBMCs, taken 1.2 years after starting antiretroviral therapy. The receptors were sampled from a woman aged 40 to 50 with HIV.

V usage is TRBV20-1 and J usage is TRBJ1-2; D is undetermined. V lost 0 bases, J lost 8 bases, and 7 bases lay in between. Germline loops: CDR1 DFQATT, CDR2 SNEGSKA (reference sequence). The CDR3 runs 11 residues. The CDR3 reads CSAREERGYTF. CDR3 bases: TGCAGTGCTAGAGAAGAACGGGGCTACACCTTC.

The V call is TRBV29-1, the J call TRBJ2-1, with D maybe TRBD2 (6 bases). Germline V gene sequence: CDR1 SQVTM, CDR2 ANQGSEA. Trimming took 6 bases from V and 8 from J, leaving 11 bases between them. The CDR3 covers 11 residues. CDR3 coding DNA: TGCAGCGTGTTTGGGGGGTATGAGCAGTTCTTC. This codes for CSVFGGYEQFF.

The chain recombines TRBV4-3 with TRBJ1-2; 12 bases are a match to TRBD1. Trimming took 1 base from V and 8 from J; bases not matched to a gene: 14. CDR1 is LGHNA, CDR2 YSLEER, per germline. CDR3 size: 18 residues. The CDR3 DNA follows: TGCGCCAGCAGCCAAGGGTGGGGACAGGGGGCTTCGTTTTACGGCTACACCTTC. It translates to CASSQGWGQGASFYGYTF.

J is TRBJ1-4 and V is TRBV11-3, with 10 bases aligning to TRBD1. The CDR3 extends over 15 amino acids. V lost 5 bases and J lost 7; bases outside the gene matches: 7. Germline values: CDR1 SGHNT, CDR2 YENEEA. CDR3 nucleotide sequence: TGTGCCAGCAGCCAAGGGACAGGGGTTCTTGAAAAACTGTTTTTT. Translation: CASSQGTGVLEKLFF.

The chain has TRBV11-3 and TRBJ1-1, with 9 bases aligning to TRBD1. The germline gives CDR1 SGHNT, CDR2 YENEEA. V gave up 1 base and J gave up 1 base; unmatched junction bases: 7. CDR3 length: 17 residues. The CDR3 loop is CASSLATGGYSNTEAFF. CDR3 bases: TGTGCCAGCAGCTTAGCCACAGGGGGCTATTCGAACACTGAAGCTTTCTTT.

The chain uses TRBV4-1 and TRBJ1-1; D call uncertain. CDR3 length: 16 amino acids. V was trimmed by 0 bases and J by 0 bases, leaving 11 bases between them. Germline values: CDR1 MGHRA, CDR2 YSYEKL. CDR3 sequence reads: CASSQDTEEMNTEAFF. CDR3 nucleotides: TGCGCCAGCAGCCAAGACACGGAGGAAATGAACACTGAAGCTTTCTTT.

The genes are TRBV19 and TRBJ1-2, with TRBD1 matching over 7 bases. Germline V gene sequence: CDR1 LNHDA, CDR2 SQIVND (reference sequence). This CDR3 has 15 residues. Losses at the gene ends were 5 bases for V and 2 bases for J; bases not matched to a gene: 8. This CDR3 is CASSPGTELNYGYTF. For the CDR3, the DNA is TGTGCCAGTAGTCCCGGGACAGAACTAAACTATGGCTACACCTTC.

The rearrangement links TRBV7-6 to TRBJ1-1; D unresolved. The length of the CDR3 is 13 residues. Trimming removed 3 bases at V and 1 base at J, with 6 bases between. The V gene's germline CDR1 is SGHVS and CDR2 FNYEAQ. CDR3 amino acids: CASSFKGNTEAFF. CDR3 bases: TGTGCCAGCAGCTTCAAAGGGAACACTGAAGCTTTCTTT.

This chain uses TRBV5-6 with TRBJ2-1; 11 positions match TRBD2. After removal of 4 bases from V and 3 bases from J, the junction contained 6 bases not matched to a gene. Germline V lookup: CDR1 SGHDT, CDR2 YYEEEE. The CDR3 extends over 16 amino acids. The CDR3 bases are TGTGCCAGCAGCCCCCCACTAGCGGGGGACTACAATGAGCAGTTCTTC. Encoded protein: CASSPPLAGDYNEQFF.

This sequence joins TRBV10-3 and TRBJ2-7; TRBD1 is a possible D gene (6 bases). The CDR3 runs to 13 residues. The V end lost 10 bases, the J end lost 5 bases, and 18 bases lay between the germline ends. Germline CDR1 reads ENHRY; CDR2 reads SYGVKD. CDR3 sequence reads: CATYREIMNEQYF. The CDR3 DNA is TGTGCCACCTACAGGGAAATTATGAACGAGCAGTACTTC.

This chain joins TRBV19 and TRBJ2-1, with no clear D. Trimming shortened V by 2 bases and J by 4 bases, and 12 bases separated the two germline ends. Germline CDR1 reads LNHDA; CDR2 reads SQIVND (reference sequence). CDR3 length: 15 residues. CDR3 sequence reads: CASSIMRSQYNEQFF. CDR3 nucleotides: TGTGCCAGTAGTATAATGCGGTCACAGTACAATGAGCAGTTCTTC.

CDR3 DNA sequence: TGTGCCAGTAGTATCTTTTACGGGGAGGAAGCTTTCTTT. Amino acid sequence: CASSIFYGEEAFF. The chain carries TRBV19 and TRBJ1-1; D is undetermined. Trimming left V 3 bases short and J 8 bases short, with 13 bases between. The CDR3 is 13 amino acids. CDR1 and CDR2 from the germline V gene are LNHDA and SQIVND (reference sequence).

This chain uses TRBV6-5 with TRBJ1-2; TRBD1 matches 7 bases. The ends lost 6 bases at V and 4 bases at J; junction bases unmatched: 5. Germline V CDR1 and CDR2: MNHEY, SVGAGI. The CDR3 totals 13 residues. The CDR3 loop is CASSDREGYGYTF. The CDR3 nucleotides are TGTGCCAGCAGCGACAGGGAAGGCTATGGCTACACCTTC.

The V gene is TRBV5-5, the J gene TRBJ2-3; 14 nucleotides line up with TRBD2. Germline V gene data show CDR1 as SGHKS and CDR2 as YYEKEE (reference sequence). The CDR3 extends over 18 amino acids. The trim removed 4 bases at V and 1 base at J, leaving 8 bases unmatched. The chain's CDR3 is CASSRLAGGRVGTDTQYF. In nucleotides, the CDR3 is TGTGCCAGCAGCCGACTAGCGGGGGGGCGAGTTGGCACAGATACGCAGTATTTT.

The chain joins TRBV11-2 to TRBJ2-7; D unclear. Per the germline V gene, CDR1 is SGHAT and CDR2 is FQNNGV. V lost 0 bases, J lost 3 bases, and 3 bases lay in between. This CDR3 spans 12 amino acids. CDR3: CASSLEVYEQYF. The CDR3 DNA sequence: TGTGCCAGCAGCTTAGAGGTCTACGAGCAGTACTTC.

The chain recombines TRBV23-1 with TRBJ2-7; D is unresolved. TRBV23-1 carries the ORF label, with uncertain function. The CDR3 runs 10 residues. V shed 8 bases and J shed 6 bases, with 8 bases lying between them. DNA of the CDR3: TGCGCCAGCCCGCCGGTCGAGCAGTACTTC. Protein product: CASPPVEQYF.

For the CDR3, the DNA is TGCGCCAGCAGCCTCGGACCTGAATCTGGGGCCAACGTCCTGACTTTC. Amino acids: CASSLGPESGANVLTF. The V and J genes are TRBV5-1 and TRBJ2-6, with D unclear. The CDR3 spans 16 residues. Germline-derived CDR1 and CDR2 are SGHRS and YFSETQ. V lost 4 bases, J lost 1 base, and 12 bases lay in between.

This chain joins TRBV27 and TRBJ2-3, with 7 bases that match TRBD2. CDR1 is MNHEY and CDR2 is SMNVEV in the germline V gene (reference sequence). There are 14 residues in the CDR3. Germline trimming cut 5 bases from V and 6 bases from J; bases unmatched to any gene: 8. The DNA for the CDR3 is TGTGCCAGCAGTCGGACGGCGGGAGATGATACGCAGTATTTT. It translates to CASSRTAGDDTQYF.

The sample holds one count of this clone. The chain has TRBV25-1 and TRBJ2-3; 7 positions agree with TRBD2. The junction had 11 bases not matched to a gene; V was cut back by 3 bases and J by 2 bases. The length of the CDR3 is 17 residues. CDR1 and CDR2 (germline): MGHDK, SYGVNS. The CDR3 nucleotides read TGTGCCAGCAGTGAGGGAGGGTTCGGAGGGTACACAGATACGCAGTATTTT. Its protein product is CASSEGGFGGYTDTQYF.

The chain uses TRBV7-9 and TRBJ1-2, with 7 bases lining up with TRBD1. The CDR3 is 15 amino acids. V lost 6 bases, J lost 3 bases, and 10 bases stayed unmatched. Germline CDR1 and CDR2: SEHNR and FQNEAQ (reference sequence). This chain's CDR3 is CASSSRDRTHYGYTF. The CDR3 coding sequence is TGTGCCAGCAGTTCCCGGGACAGAACTCACTATGGCTACACCTTC. Full variable domain (missing parts from reference TRBV7-9 and TRBJ1-2): DTGVSQNPRHKITKRGQNVTFRCDPISEHNRLYWYRQTLGQGPEFLTYFQNEAQLEKSRLLSDRFSAERPKGSFSTLEIQRTEQGDSAMYLCASSSRDRTHYGYTFGSGTRLTVV.

The rearrangement links TRBV7-9 to TRBJ2-7; D is perhaps TRBD1 (6 bases). The CDR3 contains 14 residues. Per germline, CDR1 SEHNR and CDR2 FQNEAQ (reference sequence). V lost 2 bases to trimming and J lost 4 bases, with 12 bases between them. CDR3 protein: CASSLSGVLYEQYF. DNA for the CDR3: TGTGCCAGCAGCTTATCAGGGGTTCTTTACGAGCAGTACTTC.

This clone has just a few counts. The chain uses TRBV7-2 and TRBJ1-6; D gene uncertain. V was shortened by 6 bases and J by 9 bases, with 18 bases between the two germline ends. The CDR3 is 15 amino acids. Germline V gene lookup returns CDR1 SGHTA and CDR2 FQGNSA. The CDR3 DNA reads as TGTGCCAGCAGGCTAACCCGGTCACCCTTTTCACCCCTCCACTTT. Protein: CASRLTRSPFSPLHF.

The genes are TRBV30 and TRBJ2-2, with D maybe TRBD1 (6 bases). The CDR3 is made up of 15 amino acids. The V gene lost 4 bases and the J gene lost 0 bases, with 12 bases spanning the gap. Per the germline V gene, CDR1 is GTSNPN and CDR2 is SVGIG (reference sequence). CDR3 amino acids: CAWKTGTTNTGELFF. Written as DNA, the CDR3 is TGTGCCTGGAAAACCGGGACAACGAACACCGGGGAGCTGTTTTTT.

The V call is TRBV2, the J call TRBJ2-5; the D is unclear. V dropped 4 bases and J dropped 1 base, with 7 bases sitting between them. The CDR3 loop spans 13 amino acids. Germline lookup yields CDR1 SNHLY and CDR2 FYNNEI. CDR3: CASSVNSQETQYF. Written as DNA, the CDR3 is TGTGCCAGCAGTGTTAACAGCCAAGAGACCCAGTACTTC. Drawing the rest from reference TRBV2 and TRBJ2-5, the complete variable domain is EPEVTQTPSHQVTQMGQEVILRCVPISNHLYFYWYRQILGQKVEFLVSFYNNEISEKSEIFDDQFSVERPDGSNFTLKIRSTKLEDSAMYFCASSVNSQETQYFGPGTRLLVL.